The clone carrying this T cell receptor (beta chain) was seen a handful of times. TCRdb reprocessed the PCR reads via MiXCR and lists one record per CDR3 protein. In the table there are about 12,000 distinct CDR3 sequences, roughly 54% of which are singletons. The record originates from a study of tumor-infiltrating lymphocytes in oesophageal squamous cell carcinoma. Germline V gene sequence: CDR1 SGHNT, CDR2 YYREEE (reference sequence). This CDR3 is 16 amino acids long. The genes are TRBV5-4 and TRBJ2-1; the D gene is possibly TRBD2 (7 bases). The DNA matches TRBJ2-7 better at its end, which makes the J call doubtful. This sequence was found in a female donor with esophageal squamous cell carcinoma. The sample consisted of esophageal tumor tissue. CDR3 protein: CASSLRGRGRDYEQYF. The CDR3 coding sequence is TGTGCCAGCAGCTTGCGGGGGCGGGGGAGGGACTACGAGCAGTACTTC.